The 21 T cell receptor beta chains below were found in one sample sequenced in a study of response to subunit inactivated influenza vaccine. TCRdb re-derived calls from the RT-PCR reads in MiXCR, one entry per CDR3 protein. Found here are about 800,000 distinct CDR3 sequences, 21% of them singletons; the top ten hold roughly 10%. The source was PBMCs from blood, collected 5 to 6 days after vaccination. These TCRs come from a man aged 50-59 years who received an inactivated influenza vaccine.

This clonotype was found many times. The chain employs TRBV20-1 and TRBJ2-5; 7 bases match TRBD2. CDR3 size: 15 residues. Per germline, CDR1 DFQATT and CDR2 SNEGSKA (reference sequence). V lost 3 bases, J lost 1 base, and 8 bases stayed unmatched. The CDR3 DNA sequence: TGCAGTGCTAGGGTCTTTAGCGGGCGCCAAGAGACCCAGTACTTC. This codes for CSARVFSGRQETQYF.

J is TRBJ2-1 and V is TRBV15; D gene ambiguous. The length of the CDR3 is 15 residues. From germline, CDR1 is LNHNV and CDR2 YYDKDF (reference sequence). V was trimmed by 3 bases and J by 4 bases, leaving 13 bases between them. The CDR3 bases are TGTGCCACCAGCAGTGTAGGCCCTACGTACAATGAGCAGTTCTTC. Translated: CATSSVGPTYNEQFF.

This clonotype was detected only a few times. The genes are TRBV29-1 and TRBJ2-3; TRBD1 agrees at 9 bases. V lost 5 bases and J lost 0; bases outside the gene matches: 6. The CDR3 has 15 residues. The germline CDR1 and CDR2 sequences are SQVTM and ANQGSEA. CDR3 residues: CSVSRTGVSTDTQYF. Here the CDR3 DNA reads TGCAGCGTTTCTCGGACAGGGGTTAGCACAGATACGCAGTATTTT.

This clonotype was recorded at least ten times. The rearrangement uses TRBV20-1 and TRBJ1-2; D not certain. V lost 0 bases, J lost 7 bases, and 15 bases lay in between. CDR1 DFQATT and CDR2 SNEGSKA come from the germline V gene (reference sequence). This CDR3 has 14 residues. CDR3 residues: CSARDLRSSGGYTF. In DNA, the CDR3 is TGCAGTGCTAGAGATCTGAGGAGTTCCGGTGGCTACACCTTC.

This clonotype came up once. The rearrangement links TRBV21-1 to TRBJ2-1; TRBD2 is the table's D call, not checked against the DNA. TRBV21-1 is assigned pseudogene status. This CDR3 contains 17 residues. In DNA form, the CDR3 reads TGTGCCAGCAGCAAAGACCCTCCTAGCGGGAGTTTCAATGAGCAGTTCTTC. It translates to CASSKDPPSGSFNEQFF.

This clonotype was detected a few times. CDR3 region: CATSDHTAGPYNEQFF. CDR3 nucleotides: TGTGCCACCAGTGATCATACAGCGGGACCCTACAATGAGCAGTTCTTC. The chain recombines TRBV24-1 with TRBJ2-1; 7 nucleotides line up with TRBD2. The CDR3 is 16 residues long. The germline V gene has CDR1 KGHDR and CDR2 SFDVKD. V lost 3 bases to trimming and J lost 2 bases; unmatched junction nucleotides: 6.

As concerns this clonotype: The missing conserved phenylalanine or tryptophan at the end of this CDR3 makes a read error likely. The rearrangement joins TRBV29-1 to TRBJ2-7; a weak D match, TRBD1 (6 bases). V was clipped by 6 bases and J by 2 bases, with 14 bases between them. The germline CDR1 and CDR2 sequences are SQVTM and ANQGSEA. This CDR3 has 13 residues. DNA for the CDR3: TGCAGCGTGGGCGGACAGATGACCTACGAGCAGTACTAC. This sequence encodes CSVGGQMTYEQYY.

The genes are TRBV7-9 and TRBJ2-1; 9 bases align to TRBD2. Germline assignment: CDR1 SEHNR and CDR2 FQNEAQ (reference sequence). The CDR3 runs to 15 residues. V lost 1 base and J lost 5; bases outside the gene matches: 3. CDR3: CASSLEAGGDNEQFF. The DNA for the CDR3 is TGTGCCAGCAGCTTAGAAGCGGGAGGTGACAATGAGCAGTTCTTC.

The J gene is TRBJ2-3, the V gene TRBV20-1, with D perhaps matching TRBD2 (5 bases). Germline V gene lookup returns CDR1 DFQATT and CDR2 SNEGSKA (reference sequence). This CDR3 region has 17 residues. Between the trimmed V and J ends, which lost 5 bases and 0 bases, there was a span of 21 bases. CDR3 region: CSARGLSRRTSTDTQYF. The CDR3 DNA reads as TGCAGTGCTCGCGGACTTAGCAGGAGAACTAGCACAGATACGCAGTATTTT.

This clonotype has just a few counts. The chain carries TRBV4-1 and TRBJ2-5, with D tentatively TRBD1 or TRBD2 (6 bases each). V was trimmed by 0 bases and J by 7 bases, leaving 18 bases between them. Germline values: CDR1 MGHRA, CDR2 YSYEKL. The CDR3 length is 16 residues. The CDR3: CASSQDPGAIMGTQYF. CDR3 sequence (DNA): TGCGCCAGCAGCCAAGACCCGGGGGCGATCATGGGGACCCAGTACTTC.

This clonotype was recorded a few times. The V and J genes are TRBV12-3 or TRBV12-4 and TRBJ2-1, with 9 bases matching TRBD2. J was trimmed by 7 bases and V by 6 bases; bases with no gene match: 10. CDR3 length: 15 amino acids. The CDR3 nucleotides read TGTGCCAGCAGGTGGGCAAGCGGGGGGTCAAATGAGCAGTTCTTC. It yields the protein CASRWASGGSNEQFF.

This clonotype came up a few times. The chain combines TRBV20-1 with TRBJ2-3; 7 positions match TRBD2. The germline V gene encodes CDR1 DFQATT and CDR2 SNEGSKA (reference sequence). V shed 5 bases, J shed 5 bases, and the junction held 13 bases outside the gene matches. CDR3 length: 15 amino acids. CDR3 sequence reads: CSAPPVRLAGDTQYF. The CDR3 DNA is TGCAGTGCTCCTCCCGTCAGACTAGCAGGAGATACGCAGTATTTT.

A few counts support this clonotype. This chain links TRBV27 with TRBJ2-1; the match to TRBD1 covers 9 bases. Germline V gene data show CDR1 as MNHEY and CDR2 as SMNVEV (reference sequence). The CDR3 covers 15 residues. V lost 6 bases, J lost 9 bases, and 12 bases stayed unmatched. DNA for the CDR3: TGTGCCAGCAGGCCGCCGGGACAGGGTCTCATTGAGCAGTTCTTC. Its translation: CASRPPGQGLIEQFF.

The V gene is TRBV28, the J gene TRBJ2-3; TRBD2 aligns across 7 bases. Germline CDR1 is MDHEN and CDR2 is SYDVKM. Trimming removed 5 bases from V and 1 base from J; junction bases left unmatched: 6. The CDR3 is 15 amino acids. CDR3 nucleotide sequence: TGTGCCAGCAGTAGCCGTGGACTAGGCACAGATACGCAGTATTTT. Its protein product is CASSSRGLGTDTQYF.

In its sample, this clonotype was seen a few times. This rearrangement joins TRBV5-1 to TRBJ2-7; D possibly corresponds to TRBD1 (5 bases). There are 16 residues in the CDR3. Germline CDR1 reads SGHRS; CDR2 reads YFSETQ. With 0 bases removed from V and 2 bases from J, the gap between germline ends came to 15 bases. In nucleotides, the CDR3 is TGCGCCAGCAGCTTGGCATGGGCAGGGCCCGCCTACGAGCAGTACTTC. It specifies CASSLAWAGPAYEQYF.

This clonotype was observed a handful of times. A much larger clone differs by one base, so this may be a read error. The chain combines TRBV12-3 or TRBV12-4 with TRBJ1-4; 8 nucleotides agree with TRBD1. The CDR3 is 14 residues long. Trimming removed 7 bases from V and 8 bases from J; junction bases left unmatched: 9. The CDR3 nucleotides read TGTGCCAGCATCAAAACAGGGGGTGGAGAAAAACTGTTTTTT. The encoded protein is CASIKTGGGEKLFF.

This clonotype occurred a few times. The J gene is TRBJ2-5, the V gene TRBV7-2; D may be TRBD2 (6 bases). Germline loops: CDR1 SGHTA, CDR2 FQGNSA. V lost 4 bases to trimming and J lost 3 bases, with 9 bases between them. The CDR3 runs 13 residues. The CDR3: CASSWSGEETQYF. The CDR3 DNA reads as TGTGCCAGCAGCTGGTCGGGGGAAGAGACCCAGTACTTC. Full variable domain (rest looked up from reference TRBV7-2 and TRBJ2-5): GAGVSQSPSNKVTEKGKDVELRCDPISGHTALYWYRQSLGQGLEFLIYFQGNSAPDKSGLPSDRFSAERTGGSVSTLTIQRTQQEDSAVYLCASSWSGEETQYFGPGTRLLVL.

The V call is TRBV4-3, the J call TRBJ1-3; D is uncertain. Germline values: CDR1 LGHNA, CDR2 YSLEER. Trimming stripped 0 bases from V and 0 bases from J, with 9 bases between. This CDR3 spans 16 amino acids. The CDR3 loop reads CASSQDERTSGNTIYF. CDR3 coding DNA: TGCGCCAGCAGCCAAGATGAACGGACCTCTGGAAACACCATATATTTT.

The chain carries TRBV20-1 and TRBJ2-7; TRBD1 matches at 7 bases. J was trimmed by 2 bases and V by 0 bases; bases with no gene match: 4. Germline lookup yields CDR1 DFQATT and CDR2 SNEGSKA (reference sequence). CDR3 length: 14 amino acids. The CDR3 sequence: CSARETGTAYEQYF. For the CDR3, the DNA is TGCAGTGCTAGAGAAACTGGGACAGCCTACGAGCAGTACTTC.

This clonotype was observed a handful of times. The rearrangement joins TRBV20-1 to TRBJ2-7; weak D call: TRBD1 (5 bases). This CDR3 comprises 12 residues. V lost 6 bases and J lost 2, with 11 bases in between. CDR1 is DFQATT and CDR2 is SNEGSKA in the germline V gene (reference sequence). In DNA, the CDR3 is TGCAGTGCCCCGGACACTACCTACGAGCAGTACTTC. It yields the protein CSAPDTTYEQYF.

In this sample, this clonotype turned up many times. V and J are TRBV12-3 or TRBV12-4 and TRBJ2-1; TRBD2 aligns across 7 bases. There are 14 residues in the CDR3. The junction had 7 bases not matched to a gene; V was cut back by 5 bases and J by 6 bases. The CDR3 loop reads CASSGYRTSNEQFF. The CDR3 nucleotides are TGTGCCAGCAGTGGATATCGGACTAGCAATGAGCAGTTCTTC.